Sequencing of this T cell receptor (beta chain) was carried out in a study of blood T cell repertoires in COVID-19. The CDR3 totals 12 residues. V lost 0 bases and J lost 7, with 6 bases in between. The germline gives CDR1 SGHKS, CDR2 YYEKEE (reference sequence). A few counts support this clone. Libraries were prepared by immunoSEQ multiplex PCR; TCRdb keeps only in-frame clonotypes and omits some of them. The repertoire holds approximately 80,000 clones, with about 82% as singletons. The TCR originated in a man aged 45-65 years with active COVID-19. The V call is TRBV5-5, the J call TRBJ2-3; TRBD2 is a possible D gene (5 bases). Sequencing used peripheral blood. CDR3 DNA: TGTGCCAGCAGCTTGGCGGACTATACGCAGTATTTT. The encoded protein is CASSLADYTQYF.